This T cell receptor (beta chain) was profiled in a study of vaccination effects on CD4 cells after COVID-19 (dated by TCRdb to between 2021 and 2022). As for the study more broadly: In the ViraFEST assay, PBMC were stimulated with viral peptide pools, and TCR sequencing was then used to find antigen-specific CD4+ T cell clonotypes based on their expansion. Across the study, the median time from the second dose to post-vaccine sampling was 72 days (range 14 to 241). Each well held 1.5 million to 2.5 million PBMC cultured in IMDM containing around 5% human AB serum, about 10 IU/ml IL-2 and gentamicin, along with approximately 10 ug/ml peptides. SARS-CoV-2 spike-specific CD4+ TCR repertoires were compared before and after mRNA vaccination in COVID-19 convalescent patients and in infection-naive vaccine recipients. A total of some eleven COVID-19 convalescent patients and a handful of SARS-CoV-2-naive healthy vaccine recipients were included in the full study. Cultures from other donors in the study were sequenced using the Oncomine TCR Beta short-read assay on an Illumina iSeq 100. The full study reports these points: Marked clonal contraction was observed in both infection-induced and vaccine-induced clones at late post-vaccination timepoints, consistent with waning T cell responses. Among healthy vaccine recipients, nearly all vaccine-induced clones were SARS-CoV-2 mono-reactive, and just 1 of 255 was cross-reactive with common cold coronaviruses. Only a small number of convalescent patients were included, and no early post-infection timepoints were available, which limited the study.

About this clone itself: The clone's antigen remains unknown. Per-nucleotide qualities are absent, and no much larger clonotype sits a single base away.

To prepare the library, the immunoSEQ multiplex PCR assay was applied. DNA from the CD4+ T cells that had been cultured and isolated underwent TCR beta CDR3 sequencing. The authors' analysis ran thus. The analysis removed non-productive TCR sequences, trimmed reads to the CDR3 region, and retained only CDR3s that were 7 or more amino acids long. The MANAFEST web app was used to identify antigen-specific clonotypes by comparing expansion in peptide wells with expansion in reference cultures. To be called positive, a clone needed expansion at FDR<0.05 compared with the reference and with all other wells, an odds ratio greater than 5, and a frequency greater than 0.1% in two replicate wells. Clonotypes significantly expanded in SARS-CoV-2 spike wells and in at least one common cold coronavirus spike condition were defined as cross-reactive. CDR3 similarity was assessed by Levenshtein distance using the stringdist R package, and unrooted trees were constructed with ape in R 3.6.1. TCRdb re-hosts the immuneACCESS table, in-frame sequences only. Its copies lack some clones; in the studies checked, an unresolved V gene accounts for under half of them, and the cause for the rest is not known. That table is the source of V, J and clone size, and D and trimming were worked out from the DNA. The sample yields approximately 57,000 clones; less than 80% were counted once. 3.5% to 5% of the sample is in the top ten clones.

After 10 days of culture, CD4+ T cells were isolated with the EasySep CD4+ T cell isolation kit. Participants received two doses of either the BNT162b2 or the mRNA-1273 mRNA SARS-CoV-2 vaccine. None of the healthy vaccine recipients had a prior SARS-CoV-2 infection, which was confirmed by nucleocapsid antibody tests that came back negative both before and after vaccination. Half of the culture medium was replaced with fresh IL-2-containing medium on days 3 and 7. Unless noted otherwise, every peptide stimulation condition was cultured in triplicate wells. PBMC were separated from whole blood using Ficoll-Paque Plus gradient centrifugation and were then either cryopreserved at -140C or used fresh. The QIAamp micro DNA kit was used to extract genomic DNA from the cultured CD4+ T cells. V loses 5 bases at its end and J loses 2 bases; junction bases beyond the gene matches: 5. CDR1 and CDR2 were assigned from the germline V gene as SQVTM and ANQGSEA. The CDR3 contains 13 residues, cysteine and phenylalanine counted. Only the CDR3 DNA stays, 39 bases, in frame from base 1.

The sequence was collected from a human donor who received a COVID-19 vaccine. The sequencing used CD4+ T cells from PBMCs cultured without peptide, collected after COVID-19 vaccination. The rearranged chain carries TRBV29-1 and TRBJ1-2; TRBD1 matches 7 bases in the middle. The CDR3 is CSVSTGANYGYTF. The DNA reads TGCAGCGTTTCAACAGGGGCCAACTATGGCTACACCTTC.